These 24 T cell receptor beta chains came from one sample sequenced in a study of blood T cell repertoires in COVID-19. Clones were sequenced by immunoSEQ multiplex PCR, and TCRdb holds only the in-frame ones, with some missing. The sample yields tens of thousands of clones, around 76% seen once. The sample was peripheral blood. The receptor source for this set is a human donor in a cohort sampled during active COVID-19.

The rearrangement uses TRBV10-3 and TRBJ1-1; tentatively, D is TRBD1 (6 bases). The CDR3 contains 18 residues. V dropped 0 bases and J dropped 0 bases, with 17 bases sitting between them. CDR1 and CDR2 from the germline V gene are ENHRY and SYGVKD. CDR3 bases: TGTGCCATCAGTGAGTCACTGATCAGGGAGGGGGTGAACACTGAAGCTTTCTTT. Protein sequence: CAISESLIREGVNTEAFF.

The J gene is TRBJ2-7, the V gene TRBV6-2 or TRBV6-3, with TRBD2 matching over 10 bases. This CDR3 region has 17 residues. The V gene end was trimmed by 6 bases and the J gene end by 5 bases; junction bases not matched to a gene: 16. Germline V gene lookup returns CDR1 MNHEY and CDR2 SVGEGT. The CDR3 DNA sequence: TGTGCCAGCAGCCCAACGGGTCAGCTAGCGGGGGCAGACGAGCAGTACTTC. This sequence encodes CASSPTGQLAGADEQYF.

V is TRBV6-2 or TRBV6-3 and J is TRBJ2-7; 8 nucleotides line up with TRBD1. This CDR3 is built from 14 residues. The germline gives CDR1 MNHEY, CDR2 SVGEGT. Trimming cost V 6 bases and J 6 bases; bases outside gene matches: 10. The CDR3 nucleotides read TGTGCCAGCAGCTCACGGACAGGGTTGGGCGAGCAGTACTTC. It codes for CASSSRTGLGEQYF.

The rearrangement uses TRBV7-8 and TRBJ2-7, with 10 bases aligning to TRBD1. Germline-derived CDR1 and CDR2 are SGHVS and FQNEAQ. The CDR3 covers 15 residues. V was clipped by 5 bases and J by 4 bases; unmatched bases: 8. The CDR3 nucleotides are TGTGCCAGCAGCGACTCCGGGACAGGGGTTTACGAGCAGTACTTC. Encoded protein: CASSDSGTGVYEQYF.

The V call is TRBV5-1, the J call TRBJ2-7; 7 nucleotides align to TRBD1. V was pared by 4 bases and J by 0 bases, with 10 bases of the junction left unmatched. The CDR3 extends over 16 amino acids. The V gene's germline CDR1 is SGHRS and CDR2 YFSETQ. This CDR3 reads CASSLADRYSSYEQYF. The CDR3, as DNA: TGCGCCAGCAGCCTGGCGGACAGGTATAGCTCCTACGAGCAGTACTTC. The full variable domain, with the rest looked up from reference TRBV5-1 and TRBJ2-7, is KAGVTQTPRYLIKTRGQQVTLSCSPISGHRSVSWYQQTPGQGLQFLFEYFSETQRNKGNFPGRFSGRQFSNSRSEMNVSTLELGDSALYLCASSLADRYSSYEQYFGPGTRLTVT.

The J gene is TRBJ2-7, the V gene TRBV14; the match to TRBD1 covers 7 bases. Germline trimming cut 4 bases from V and 2 bases from J; bases unmatched to any gene: 5. The germline V gene has CDR1 SGHDN and CDR2 FVKESK. This CDR3 contains 14 residues. CDR3: CASSRPGQPYEQYF. CDR3 bases: TGTGCCAGCAGCCGCCCGGGACAGCCCTACGAGCAGTACTTC.

The chain has TRBV12-3 or TRBV12-4 and TRBJ1-2, with D maybe TRBD1 (6 bases). Trimming stripped 6 bases from V and 8 bases from J, with 16 bases between. This CDR3 is built from 13 residues. The CDR3 coding sequence is TGTGCCAGCAGCACGACCAGGGGAAGCGGCTACACCTTC. It encodes CASSTTRGSGYTF.

The chain employs TRBV19 and TRBJ2-1; unclear D gene. The CDR3 length is 13 residues. The V gene lost 5 bases and the J gene lost 6 bases, with 11 bases spanning the gap. Germline V gene lookup returns CDR1 LNHDA and CDR2 SQIVND (reference sequence). CDR3 in amino acids: CASSLTPGNEQFF. CDR3 nucleotides: TGTGCCAGTAGTTTGACTCCCGGCAATGAGCAGTTCTTC.

The J gene is TRBJ2-7, the V gene TRBV7-6; D possibly corresponds to TRBD2 (5 bases). CDR3 length: 15 residues. Germline V gene data show CDR1 as SGHVS and CDR2 as FNYEAQ. V lost 0 bases, J lost 1 base, and 10 bases lay in between. The DNA for the CDR3 is TGTGCCAGCAGCTTAGCGGCGGGCAGTTCCTACGAGCAGTACTTC. This translates into CASSLAAGSSYEQYF.

This chain connects TRBV9 to TRBJ1-1; 7 positions agree with TRBD1. The CDR3 has 15 residues. The germline V gene has CDR1 SGDLS and CDR2 YYNGEE. V lost 3 bases to trimming and J lost 2 bases; unmatched junction nucleotides: 7. The CDR3: CASSEHRGRNTEAFF. The CDR3 DNA follows: TGTGCCAGCAGCGAGCACAGGGGTAGAAACACTGAAGCTTTCTTT.

The chain has TRBV19 and TRBJ2-7, with 9 bases that match TRBD1. V dropped 4 bases and J dropped 2; count of bases not matched to a gene: 3. The length of the CDR3 is 14 residues. Per the germline V gene, CDR1 is LNHDA and CDR2 is SQIVND (reference sequence). The CDR3 region is CASSTTGGPYEQYF. Here the CDR3 DNA reads TGTGCCAGTAGTACGACAGGGGGACCCTACGAGCAGTACTTC.

This chain joins TRBV6-1 and TRBJ1-3; D gene uncertain. Germline V gives CDR1 MNHNS, CDR2 SASEGT. The CDR3 loop spans 16 amino acids. V shed 2 bases and J shed 0 bases, with 11 bases lying between them. The CDR3 reads CASSETLRSSGNTIYF. The DNA for the CDR3 is TGTGCCAGCAGTGAAACATTACGAAGCTCTGGAAACACCATATATTTT.

The chain couples TRBV7-9 to TRBJ1-2, with TRBD1 as a possible D gene (6 bases). The CDR3 length is 17 residues. Per germline, CDR1 SEHNR and CDR2 FQNEAQ (reference sequence). The germline V and J ends were trimmed by 4 bases and 3 bases, with 21 bases remaining between them. The CDR3 sequence is CASSSSLWGPRDYGYTF. The DNA of the CDR3 is TGTGCCAGCAGCTCCTCCTTGTGGGGGCCGCGGGACTATGGCTACACCTTC. The whole variable domain, remainder taken from reference TRBV7-9 and TRBJ1-2, is DTGVSQNPRHKITKRGQNVTFRCDPISEHNRLYWYRQTLGQGPEFLTYFQNEAQLEKSRLLSDRFSAERPKGSFSTLEIQRTEQGDSAMYLCASSSSLWGPRDYGYTFGSGTRLTVV.

V gene TRBV7-9 combines with J gene TRBJ2-7; no clear D gene. Germline V gives CDR1 SEHNR, CDR2 FQNEAQ (reference sequence). Trimming took 1 base from V and 0 from J, leaving 4 bases between them. CDR3 length: 13 amino acids. This CDR3 is CASSLDISYEQYF. The CDR3 DNA reads TGTGCCAGCAGCTTAGATATCTCCTACGAGCAGTACTTC.

This clone has just a few counts. The chain is built from TRBV11-2 and TRBJ2-7, with 7 positions matching TRBD2. CDR1 is SGHAT and CDR2 is FQNNGV in the germline V gene. This CDR3 has 13 amino acids. V was pared by 5 bases and J by 6 bases, with 7 bases of the junction left unmatched. The CDR3 here is CASSGTSVGEQYF. DNA of the CDR3: TGTGCCAGCAGCGGAACTAGCGTGGGCGAGCAGTACTTC.

The gene calls are TRBV12-3 or TRBV12-4 and TRBJ1-2; D remains unclear. V shed 4 bases and J shed 4 bases, with 10 bases lying between them. CDR3 size: 13 residues. This chain's CDR3 is CASSSTVGYGYTF. The CDR3 bases are TGTGCCAGCAGTTCTACAGTGGGCTATGGCTACACCTTC.

The chain is built from TRBV30 and TRBJ2-7, with 7 nucleotides matching TRBD2. The CDR3 length is 13 residues. Germline V CDR1 and CDR2: GTSNPN, SVGIG (reference sequence). The V gene end was trimmed by 3 bases and the J gene end by 6 bases; junction bases not matched to a gene: 8. The CDR3, as DNA: TGTGCCTGGAGCGCCGGGGCGGGAGCCGAGCAGTACTTC. Protein: CAWSAGAGAEQYF.

This chain connects TRBV19 to TRBJ2-1, with D possibly matching TRBD1 (6 bases). The CDR3 runs 15 residues. The germline V gene encodes CDR1 LNHDA and CDR2 SQIVND (reference sequence). Deletions cut 4 bases from V and 7 bases from J, with 17 bases between. As DNA, the CDR3 is TGTGCCAGTAGTAGGGACAACACTAGGGGGAATGAGCAGTTCTTC. This gives the protein CASSRDNTRGNEQFF.

In this sample, this clone turned up many times. This chain connects TRBV2 to TRBJ2-7, with D possibly matching TRBD2 (7 bases). The CDR3 consists of 14 residues. V was clipped by 3 bases and J by 5 bases, with 14 bases between them. In germline, CDR1 is SNHLY, CDR2 FYNNEI. The CDR3 DNA reads TGTGCCAGCAGTGAGTTCCGGGGGGCTCACGAGCAGTACTTC. Residues: CASSEFRGAHEQYF.

This clone was detected only a few times. The chain uses TRBV7-9 and TRBJ2-5, with D possibly matching TRBD1 (6 bases). The germline CDR1 and CDR2 sequences are SEHNR and FQNEAQ (reference sequence). The CDR3 has 17 residues. V lost 3 bases and J lost 0, with 17 bases in between. CDR3 residues: CASSFGGWGRDQETQYF. DNA of the CDR3: TGTGCCAGCAGCTTTGGGGGCTGGGGTCGGGACCAAGAGACCCAGTACTTC.

The rearrangement uses TRBV27 and TRBJ2-3; D perhaps matches TRBD2 (6 bases). Trimming took off 5 bases at V and 3 bases at J, with 15 bases between the two ends. Looked up from germline, CDR1 is MNHEY and CDR2 is SMNVEV (reference sequence). The CDR3 loop spans 15 amino acids. The CDR3 loop is CASSLSGVGTDTQYF. CDR3 DNA: TGTGCCAGCAGTCTTAGCGGAGTGGGGACAGATACGCAGTATTTT.

This chain links TRBV27 with TRBJ2-7, with D possibly TRBD2 on 5 matching bases. Germline CDR1 and CDR2: MNHEY and SMNVEV (reference sequence). The CDR3 totals 15 residues. V lost 5 bases and J lost 5, with 19 bases in between. As DNA, the CDR3 is TGTGCCAGCAGTCCCAACCCGGACTTGGCCCACGAGCAGTACTTC. It is translated as CASSPNPDLAHEQYF.

This chain uses TRBV19 with TRBJ1-5; 7 positions agree with TRBD1. The CDR3 loop spans 15 amino acids. Germline loops: CDR1 LNHDA, CDR2 SQIVND (reference sequence). J lost 5 bases, V lost 2 bases, and 6 bases had no gene match. The CDR3 is CASSITPTGYQPQHF. The CDR3, as DNA: TGTGCCAGTAGTATAACCCCGACAGGGTATCAGCCCCAGCATTTT. The full variable domain, its missing parts supplied by reference TRBV19 and TRBJ1-5, is DGGITQSPKYLFRKEGQNVTLSCEQNLNHDAMYWYRQDPGQGLRLIYYSQIVNDFQKGDIAEGYSVSREKKESFPLTVTSAQKNPTAFYLCASSITPTGYQPQHFGDGTRLSIL.

This clone was seen a single time. This sequence joins TRBV9 and TRBJ2-2; D ambiguous. Trimming left V 4 bases short and J 0 bases short, with 13 bases between. The CDR3 is made up of 16 amino acids. Germline CDR1 reads SGDLS; CDR2 reads YYNGEE. The CDR3 sequence: CASSPLIAANTGELFF. CDR3 in DNA: TGTGCCAGCAGCCCCTTAATAGCCGCGAACACCGGGGAGCTGTTTTTT.